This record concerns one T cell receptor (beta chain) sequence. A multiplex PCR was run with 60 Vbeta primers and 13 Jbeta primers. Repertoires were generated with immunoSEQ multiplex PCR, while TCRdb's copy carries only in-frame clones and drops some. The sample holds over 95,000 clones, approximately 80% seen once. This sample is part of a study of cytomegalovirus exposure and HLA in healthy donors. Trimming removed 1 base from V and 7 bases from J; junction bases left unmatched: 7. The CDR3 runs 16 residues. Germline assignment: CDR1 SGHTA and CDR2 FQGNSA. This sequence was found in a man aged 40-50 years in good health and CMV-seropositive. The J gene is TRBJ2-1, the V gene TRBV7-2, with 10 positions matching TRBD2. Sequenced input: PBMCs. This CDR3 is CASSLVAGGRSNEQFF. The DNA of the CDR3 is TGTGCCAGCAGCTTAGTAGCGGGGGGCCGGTCTAATGAGCAGTTCTTC.